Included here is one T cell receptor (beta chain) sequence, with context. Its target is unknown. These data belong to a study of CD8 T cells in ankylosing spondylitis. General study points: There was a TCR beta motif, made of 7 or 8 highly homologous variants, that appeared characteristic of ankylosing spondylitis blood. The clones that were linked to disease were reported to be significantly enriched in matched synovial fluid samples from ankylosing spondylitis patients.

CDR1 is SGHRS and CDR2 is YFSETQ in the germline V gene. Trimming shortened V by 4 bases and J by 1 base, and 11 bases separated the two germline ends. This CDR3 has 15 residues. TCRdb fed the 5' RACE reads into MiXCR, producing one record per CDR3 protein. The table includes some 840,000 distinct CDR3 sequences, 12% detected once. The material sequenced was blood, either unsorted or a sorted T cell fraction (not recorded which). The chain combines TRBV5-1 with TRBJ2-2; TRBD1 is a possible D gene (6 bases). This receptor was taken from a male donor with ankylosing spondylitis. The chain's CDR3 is CASSKDSWNTGELFF. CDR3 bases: TGCGCCAGCAGCAAGGACAGTTGGAACACCGGGGAGCTGTTTTTT.